Following are 9 T cell receptor beta chains from one sample sequenced in a study of identical twins. TCRdb independently ran MiXCR on the 5' RACE reads; one entry per CDR3 protein. The repertoire holds a few hundred thousand distinct CDR3 sequences, with roughly an eighth as singletons. These same data were also listed under a study on yellow fever vaccine responses in identical twins.

Sequencing input: CD4+ T cells sorted from blood. The origin of the receptors is a woman between 18 and 30 years old in good health.

This clonotype showed up just a few times. This chain links TRBV6-5 with TRBJ2-1; 8 bases fit TRBD2. This CDR3 has 17 amino acids. V lost 6 bases, J lost 0 bases, and 10 bases stayed unmatched. Germline-derived CDR1 and CDR2 are MNHEY and SVGAGI. Written as DNA, the CDR3 is TGTGCCAGCAGATTAGCCAGCGGGACTAGCTCCTACAATGAGCAGTTCTTC. Protein product: CASRLASGTSSYNEQFF.

The V and J genes are TRBV7-9 and TRBJ2-6; D gene unclear. CDR1 is SEHNR and CDR2 is FQNEAQ in the germline V gene (reference sequence). The V end lost 8 bases, the J end lost 1 base, and 6 bases lay between the germline ends. The length of the CDR3 is 13 residues. The CDR3 sequence: CASVQSGANVLTF. CDR3 nucleotide sequence: TGTGCCAGCGTGCAGTCTGGGGCCAACGTCCTGACTTTC.

This clonotype showed up just a few times. The chain links TRBV20-1 to TRBJ2-1; the D gene is possibly TRBD1 (5 bases). The germline CDR1 and CDR2 sequences are DFQATT and SNEGSKA (reference sequence). This CDR3 region has 12 residues. V dropped 6 bases and J dropped 5 bases, with 11 bases sitting between them. CDR3 DNA sequence: TGCAGTGCGAGACAGCCCCACAATGAGCAGTTCTTC. It is translated as CSARQPHNEQFF.

This clonotype showed up many times. The genes are TRBV5-6 and TRBJ2-5, with D possibly TRBD1 on 6 matching bases. CDR3 length: 14 residues. Germline CDR1 reads SGHDT; CDR2 reads YYEEEE. V was clipped by 2 bases and J by 3 bases, with 11 bases between them. CDR3 coding DNA: TGTGCCAGCAGCTTTAGGACAGAGAAAGAGACCCAGTACTTC. This encodes CASSFRTEKETQYF.

The V call is TRBV9, the J call TRBJ2-7, with D unresolved. The CDR3 runs to 14 residues. V was cut by 0 bases and J by 0 bases, with 7 bases left in between. Germline V gene data show CDR1 as SGDLS and CDR2 as YYNGEE. The CDR3 nucleotides are TGTGCCAGCAGCGTAGCGAGTGCCTCCTACGAGCAGTACTTC. Translating it yields CASSVASASYEQYF.

The V gene is TRBV5-1, the J gene TRBJ1-1; a weak D match, TRBD1 (6 bases). CDR1 is SGHRS, CDR2 YFSETQ, per germline. V lost 9 bases and J lost 7, with 25 bases in between. The CDR3 consists of 15 residues. The CDR3 region is CATGDGLNRGGEAFF. CDR3 DNA sequence: TGCGCCACAGGGGACGGCCTGAATAGAGGCGGTGAAGCTTTCTTT.

This clonotype was recorded a few times. The chain is built from TRBV7-9 and TRBJ2-1, with TRBD1 matching over 8 bases. The CDR3 is 17 residues long. The junction had 11 bases not matched to a gene; V was cut back by 5 bases and J by 2 bases. Germline V gene sequence: CDR1 SEHNR, CDR2 FQNEAQ (reference sequence). The CDR3 nucleotides read TGTGCCAGCAGCCTCGGACAGGGCGTATGGCCCTACAATGAGCAGTTCTTC. This sequence encodes CASSLGQGVWPYNEQFF.

CDR3 protein: CASSPYGREQYF. The CDR3 DNA sequence: TGTGCCAGTAGCCCCTACGGGCGAGAGCAGTACTTC. The chain employs TRBV19 and TRBJ2-7, with D hard to call. With 6 bases removed from V and 7 bases from J, the gap between germline ends came to 13 bases. This CDR3 comprises 12 residues. The germline V gene has CDR1 LNHDA and CDR2 SQIVND (reference sequence).

The chain recombines TRBV12-5 with TRBJ2-1; D is tentatively TRBD1 or TRBD2 (5 bases each). V was clipped by 1 base and J by 5 bases, with 12 bases between them. Germline CDR1 is LGHNT and CDR2 is FRNRAP. This CDR3 has 15 residues. As DNA, the CDR3 is TGTGCTAGTGGTTTGGGTACCGGGACCCACAATGAGCAGTTCTTC. Amino acid sequence: CASGLGTGTHNEQFF.